These 15 T cell receptor beta chains share one sample of origin, sequenced in a study of control samples from healthy donors and cancer patients. Profiling relied on immunoSEQ multiplex PCR, and the TCRdb table lists in-frame clones only, not all of them. This sample has some 20,000 clones; 88% occur once, and the top ten carry over 7.5%. Sequences were obtained from PBMCs. All receptors come from an older woman with head and neck cancer.

The chain uses TRBV2 and TRBJ1-5; 7 nucleotides agree with TRBD1. The CDR3 extends over 15 amino acids. J was trimmed by 2 bases and V by 4 bases; bases with no gene match: 5. Germline CDR1 and CDR2: SNHLY and FYNNEI. This chain's CDR3 is CASSATGLGNQPQHF. For the CDR3, the DNA is TGTGCCAGCAGTGCGACAGGGCTAGGCAATCAGCCCCAGCATTTT.

The chain joins TRBV14 to TRBJ1-1; 8 bases align to TRBD1. The CDR3 runs 17 residues. Germline CDR1 is SGHDN and CDR2 is FVKESK. Losses at the gene ends were 5 bases for V and 2 bases for J; bases not matched to a gene: 13. CDR3 residues: CASSETAGTGYNTEAFF. The CDR3 coding sequence is TGTGCCAGCAGCGAGACAGCCGGGACAGGATACAACACTGAAGCTTTCTTT.

This chain connects TRBV6-2 or TRBV6-3 to TRBJ2-7, with 12 bases identical to TRBD2. This CDR3 spans 18 amino acids. V trimming: 2 bases; J trimming: 3 bases; junction bases outside the gene matches: 11. Germline V CDR1 and CDR2: MNHEY, SVGEGT. CDR3 protein: CASSYLGLAGRGYYEQYF. The DNA for the CDR3 is TGTGCCAGCAGTTACCTGGGACTAGCGGGCCGGGGGTACTACGAGCAGTACTTC.

The chain joins TRBV27 to TRBJ2-2; D is uncertain. Germline V gene sequence: CDR1 MNHEY, CDR2 SMNVEV (reference sequence). V lost 0 bases and J lost 6, with 5 bases in between. The CDR3 covers 13 residues. The CDR3 spells CASSLSVAGELFF. CDR3 nucleotides: TGTGCCAGCAGTTTATCTGTCGCCGGGGAGCTGTTTTTT.

This rearrangement joins TRBV19 to TRBJ1-5; D unclear. The CDR3 has 13 amino acids. V lost 3 bases to trimming and J lost 8 bases, with 11 bases between them. Germline CDR1 and CDR2: LNHDA and SQIVND (reference sequence). CDR3 sequence reads: CASSISHIEPQHF. DNA of the CDR3: TGTGCCAGTAGTATCAGCCACATAGAGCCCCAGCATTTT.

V usage is TRBV28 and J usage is TRBJ2-7; D may be TRBD1 (6 bases). This CDR3 has 15 amino acids. Germline assignment: CDR1 MDHEN and CDR2 SYDVKM. V was shortened by 1 base and J by 3 bases, with 13 bases between the two germline ends. DNA of the CDR3: TGTGCCAGCAGTTTATTCGCAGGGGTCATCTACGAGCAGTACTTC. Amino acid sequence: CASSLFAGVIYEQYF.

The V and J genes are TRBV10-3 and TRBJ2-7; D is perhaps TRBD1 (6 bases). The germline V gene has CDR1 ENHRY and CDR2 SYGVKD. V lost 0 bases, J lost 3 bases, and 21 bases lay in between. The CDR3 length is 18 residues. The CDR3 spells CAISESRFEGETHYEQYF. The CDR3 DNA is TGTGCCATCAGTGAGTCGAGGTTTGAGGGGGAGACACACTACGAGCAGTACTTC.

J is TRBJ1-2 and V is TRBV14, with D tentatively TRBD1 (5 bases). Per the germline V gene, CDR1 is SGHDN and CDR2 is FVKESK. The CDR3 is made up of 12 amino acids. V lost 4 bases to trimming and J lost 5 bases, with 8 bases between them. CDR3 coding DNA: TGTGCCAGCAGCCTTAGGGGTTATGGCTACACCTTC. Translating gives CASSLRGYGYTF. Full variable domain (missing parts from reference TRBV14 and TRBJ1-2): EAGVTQFPSHSVIEKGQTVTLRCDPISGHDNLYWYRRVMGKEIKFLLHFVKESKQDESGMPNNRFLAERTGGTYSTLKVQPAELEDSGVYFCASSLRGYGYTFGSGTRLTVV.

The chain couples TRBV3-1 (or the pseudogene TRBV3-2) to TRBJ1-1, with TRBD1 as a possible D gene (5 bases). From germline, CDR1 is LGHDT and CDR2 YNNKEL (reference sequence). V lost 2 bases and J 3 bases, leaving 16 bases between the germline ends. The CDR3 spans 16 residues. The CDR3 loop is CASSQLTPGDYTEAFF. Here the CDR3 DNA reads TGTGCCAGCAGCCAATTAACCCCTGGGGACTACACTGAAGCTTTCTTT.

The chain joins TRBV2 to TRBJ2-3, with TRBD1 matching over 8 bases. Germline V gives CDR1 SNHLY, CDR2 FYNNEI. With 6 bases clipped from V and 2 bases from J, the junction kept 7 bases outside the gene matches. The CDR3 has 15 residues. CDR3 region: CASRAGTGYTDTQYF. In nucleotides, the CDR3 is TGTGCCAGCAGGGCCGGGACAGGCTACACAGATACGCAGTATTTT.

The chain carries TRBV5-1 and TRBJ1-2, with 9 bases fitting TRBD1. The germline V gene encodes CDR1 SGHRS and CDR2 YFSETQ. V trimming: 4 bases; J trimming: 4 bases; junction bases outside the gene matches: 2. There are 13 residues in the CDR3. The CDR3 is CASSEGQGYGYTF. The CDR3 DNA is TGCGCCAGCAGCGAGGGACAGGGCTATGGCTACACCTTC.

The V and J genes are TRBV27 and TRBJ1-2; 11 nucleotides match TRBD1. The junction had 9 bases not matched to a gene; V was cut back by 7 bases and J by 8 bases. The germline gives CDR1 MNHEY, CDR2 SMNVEV (reference sequence). The CDR3 length is 14 residues. CDR3 protein: CASKGQGALPGYTF. CDR3 nucleotide sequence: TGTGCCAGCAAAGGACAGGGGGCCCTGCCGGGCTACACCTTC.

The V and J genes are TRBV28 and TRBJ2-3; D gene uncertain. The V gene lost 7 bases and the J gene lost 4 bases, with 15 bases spanning the gap. Germline-derived CDR1 and CDR2 are MDHEN and SYDVKM. The CDR3 is 14 amino acids. DNA for the CDR3: TGTGCCAGCACCATCCCTGGTCGTGCAGATACGCAGTATTTT. It specifies CASTIPGRADTQYF.

This clone appeared a single time. The rearrangement joins TRBV14 to TRBJ2-5; D possibly corresponds to TRBD2 (5 bases). This CDR3 is built from 14 residues. Germline V CDR1 and CDR2: SGHDN, FVKESK. V shed 1 base and J shed 5 bases, with 11 bases lying between them. The CDR3 DNA follows: TGTGCCAGCAGCCAAGGTTCGACTAAGGAGACCCAGTACTTC. It yields the protein CASSQGSTKETQYF. Supplemented by reference TRBV14 and TRBJ2-5, the full variable domain reads EAGVTQFPSHSVIEKGQTVTLRCDPISGHDNLYWYRRVMGKEIKFLLHFVKESKQDESGMPNNRFLAERTGGTYSTLKVQPAELEDSGVYFCASSQGSTKETQYFGPGTRLLVL.

The CDR3 DNA reads as TGTGCCAGCAGTCCAGGGCTTACCGGGGAGCTGTTTTTT. Translation: CASSPGLTGELFF. The V and J genes are TRBV27 and TRBJ2-2, with D possibly matching TRBD1 (5 bases). V lost 5 bases and J lost 5, with 9 bases in between. The CDR3 spans 13 residues. The germline gives CDR1 MNHEY, CDR2 SMNVEV (reference sequence).